Presented here are 9 T cell receptor beta chains from one specimen sequenced in a study of T cell responses to AZD1222 COVID-19 vaccine. The data were produced by immunoSEQ multiplex PCR, yet TCRdb's version contains in-frame clones alone and is incomplete. The sample records about 78,000 clones, 75% to 95% being singletons. Sequencing was performed on peripheral blood, taken 28 days after the second AZD1222 dose. The receptors shown here come from an adult who received the AZD1222 COVID-19 vaccine.

The chain is built from TRBV29-1 and TRBJ1-3; 7 nucleotides align to TRBD1. The CDR3 is 16 amino acids. CDR1 SQVTM and CDR2 ANQGSEA come from the germline V gene. V shed 4 bases and J 0 bases; nucleotides not matched to a gene: 9. The CDR3, as DNA: TGCAGCGTTGGGAGGCGGGACAGCACCTCTGGAAACACCATATATTTT. This translates into CSVGRRDSTSGNTIYF.

A note on this clone: The same CDR3 can be traced to other DNA sequences in this sample. This CDR3 is CASSYSLREQFF. In DNA form, the CDR3 reads TGTGCCAGCAGTTACTCTCTGCGTGAGCAGTTCTTC. This chain connects TRBV6-6 to TRBJ2-1; D gene ambiguous. V was cut by 0 bases and J by 9 bases, with 6 bases left in between. The CDR3 runs to 12 residues. CDR1 is MNHNY, CDR2 SVGAGI, per germline (reference sequence).

The gene calls are TRBV27 and TRBJ1-1, with D possibly being TRBD1 (6 bases). The germline V gene encodes CDR1 MNHEY and CDR2 SMNVEV (reference sequence). The CDR3 runs to 15 residues. Deletions cut 7 bases from V and 3 bases from J, with 18 bases between. CDR3 in DNA: TGTGCCAGCACTCCCTTTGGGGGGGGCGACACTGAAGCTTTCTTT. Encoded protein: CASTPFGGGDTEAFF.

The CDR3 reads CASSPRTSGNQETQYF. CDR3 DNA: TGTGCCAGCAGCCCCCGGACTAGCGGAAACCAAGAGACCCAGTACTTC. J is TRBJ2-5 and V is TRBV4-2, with 10 bases lining up with TRBD2. Germline V gene lookup returns CDR1 LGHNA and CDR2 YNFKEQ. The CDR3 spans 16 residues. V lost 4 bases, J lost 0 bases, and 5 bases stayed unmatched.

The chain joins TRBV7-3 to TRBJ2-1; D assignment may be TRBD1 or TRBD2 (5 bases each). Germline V lookup: CDR1 SGHTA, CDR2 FQGTGA. The germline V and J ends were trimmed by 4 bases and 0 bases, with 13 bases remaining between them. This CDR3 is 16 amino acids long. The CDR3 nucleotides are TGTGCCAGCAGCTCATCCGGGGCTAGCTCCTACAATGAGCAGTTCTTC. Its protein is CASSSSGASSYNEQFF.

V and J are TRBV7-2 and TRBJ2-7; 10 nucleotides agree with TRBD1. The length of the CDR3 is 13 residues. V lost 1 base, J lost 6 bases, and 0 bases stayed unmatched. CDR1 is SGHTA and CDR2 is FQGNSA in the germline V gene. CDR3 coding DNA: TGTGCCAGCAGCTTAGGACAGGGGGCCGAGCAGTACTTC. Translation gives CASSLGQGAEQYF.

The chain links TRBV5-1 to TRBJ2-2; D is unclear. Per germline, CDR1 SGHRS and CDR2 YFSETQ. Trimming shortened V by 4 bases and J by 3 bases, and 10 bases separated the two germline ends. The CDR3 sequence is 14 residues long. As DNA, the CDR3 is TGCGCCAGCAGCGCGGACCTCCACACCGGGGAGCTGTTTTTT. It specifies CASSADLHTGELFF.

The chain links TRBV19 to TRBJ1-6, with D unresolved. CDR3 length: 13 amino acids. Germline CDR1 reads LNHDA; CDR2 reads SQIVND (reference sequence). V lost 6 bases, J lost 9 bases, and 12 bases lay in between. The CDR3 sequence: CASSPTTSSPLHF. The DNA for the CDR3 is TGTGCCAGTAGCCCGACAACCTCTTCACCCCTCCACTTT.

The genes are TRBV4-2 and TRBJ1-1; unclear D gene. V lost 5 bases and J 1 base, leaving 11 bases between the germline ends. CDR3 length: 14 amino acids. In germline, CDR1 is LGHNA, CDR2 YNFKEQ. The CDR3 loop is CASSVEMGNTEAFF. The CDR3 coding sequence is TGTGCCAGCAGCGTCGAGATGGGGAACACTGAAGCTTTCTTT.